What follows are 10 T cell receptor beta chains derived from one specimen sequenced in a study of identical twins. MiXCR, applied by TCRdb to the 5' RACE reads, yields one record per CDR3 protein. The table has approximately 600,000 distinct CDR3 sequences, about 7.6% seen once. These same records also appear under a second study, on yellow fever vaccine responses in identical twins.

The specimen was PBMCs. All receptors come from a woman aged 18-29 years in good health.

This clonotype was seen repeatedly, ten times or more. As DNA, the CDR3 is TGTGCCAGCAGCGAGAGGCCAGGGCACACTGAAGCTTTCTTT. Its protein is CASSERPGHTEAFF. The chain joins TRBV12-3 or TRBV12-4 to TRBJ1-1; TRBD1 is a possible D gene (5 bases). CDR3 length equals 14 residues. Trimming took off 6 bases at V and 3 bases at J, with 14 bases between the two ends.

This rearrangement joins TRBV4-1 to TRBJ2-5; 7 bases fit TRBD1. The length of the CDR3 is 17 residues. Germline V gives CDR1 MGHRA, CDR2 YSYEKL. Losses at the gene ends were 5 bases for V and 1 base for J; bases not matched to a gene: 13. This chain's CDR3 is CASSTRSFRDSQETQYF. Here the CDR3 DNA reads TGCGCCAGCAGCACCCGCAGTTTCCGGGACAGCCAAGAGACCCAGTACTTC.

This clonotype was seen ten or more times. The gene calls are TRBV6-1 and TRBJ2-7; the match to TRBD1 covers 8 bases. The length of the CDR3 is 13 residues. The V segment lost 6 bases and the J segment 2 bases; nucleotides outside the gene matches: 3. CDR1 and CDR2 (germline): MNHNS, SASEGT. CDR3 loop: CASRGQGTYEQYV. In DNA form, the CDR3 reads TGTGCCAGCAGAGGACAGGGCACCTACGAGCAGTACGTC.

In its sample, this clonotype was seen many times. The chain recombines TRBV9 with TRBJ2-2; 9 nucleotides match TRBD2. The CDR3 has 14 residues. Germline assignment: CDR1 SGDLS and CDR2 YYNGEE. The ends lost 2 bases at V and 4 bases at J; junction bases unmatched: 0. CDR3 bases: TGTGCCAGCAGCGTGACTAGCGGCACCGGGGAGCTGTTTTTT. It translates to CASSVTSGTGELFF.

The CDR3: CASSPQGENQPQHF. CDR3 nucleotides: TGTGCCAGCAGTCCTCAGGGGGAGAATCAGCCCCAGCATTTT. The rearrangement links TRBV27 to TRBJ1-5; the match to TRBD1 covers 7 bases. This CDR3 region has 14 residues. After removal of 5 bases from V and 4 bases from J, the junction contained 5 bases not matched to a gene. The germline V gene has CDR1 MNHEY and CDR2 SMNVEV (reference sequence).

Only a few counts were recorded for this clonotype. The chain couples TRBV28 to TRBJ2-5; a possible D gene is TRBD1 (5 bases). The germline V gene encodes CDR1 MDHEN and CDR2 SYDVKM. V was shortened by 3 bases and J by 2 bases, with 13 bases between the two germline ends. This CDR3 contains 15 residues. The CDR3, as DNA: TGTGCCAGCAGTTTTGACAGCGATCTACAAGAGACCCAGTACTTC. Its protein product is CASSFDSDLQETQYF.

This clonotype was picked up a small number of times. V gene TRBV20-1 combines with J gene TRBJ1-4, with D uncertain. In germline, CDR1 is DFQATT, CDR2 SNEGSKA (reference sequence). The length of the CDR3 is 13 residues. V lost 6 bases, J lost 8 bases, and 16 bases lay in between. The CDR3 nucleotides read TGCAGTGCGCGGGTGTCGCTCCGCGAAAAACTGTTTTTT. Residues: CSARVSLREKLFF.

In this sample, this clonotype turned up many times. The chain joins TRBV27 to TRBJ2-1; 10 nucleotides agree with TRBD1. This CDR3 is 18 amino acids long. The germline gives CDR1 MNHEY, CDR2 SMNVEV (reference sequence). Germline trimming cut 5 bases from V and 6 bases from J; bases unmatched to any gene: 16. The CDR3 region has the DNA TGTGCCAGCAGTCCCCGGGACAGGGGAAAGATGAGGGGCAATGAGCAGTTCTTC. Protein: CASSPRDRGKMRGNEQFF.

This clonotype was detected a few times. The CDR3 DNA reads as TGTGCCATCAGTGTTGGACTAGCGGGAACCAATGAGCAGTTCTTC. Translated: CAISVGLAGTNEQFF. The chain couples TRBV10-3 to TRBJ2-1; 12 bases line up with TRBD2. The length of the CDR3 is 15 residues. The junction had 4 bases not matched to a gene; V was cut back by 4 bases and J by 6 bases. Germline loops: CDR1 ENHRY, CDR2 SYGVKD.

This CDR3 reads CASSVQGEETQYF. The CDR3 region has the DNA TGTGCCAGCAGCGTACAGGGAGAGGAGACCCAGTACTTC. The gene calls are TRBV7-9 and TRBJ2-5; possibly TRBD1 for D (6 bases). The V gene's germline CDR1 is SEHNR and CDR2 FQNEAQ (reference sequence). The CDR3 extends over 13 amino acids. The V end was cut by 5 bases, the J end by 5 bases, with 12 bases between.